The next 24 T cell receptor beta chains were all read from a single sample in a study of blood T cell repertoires in COVID-19. TCRdb keeps only in-frame clones here, not all; method: immunoSEQ multiplex PCR. Here the sample spans about 51,000 clones, more than 70% being singletons. Sequenced material: peripheral blood. Source of these receptors: a man older than 75 with active COVID-19.

This chain connects TRBV5-1 to TRBJ1-1; a weak D match, TRBD1 (5 bases). Trimming left V 5 bases short and J 0 bases short, with 11 bases between. CDR3 size: 14 residues. Germline V lookup: CDR1 SGHRS, CDR2 YFSETQ. The CDR3 spells CASSFGGLNTEAFF. The CDR3 DNA sequence: TGCGCCAGCAGTTTCGGGGGGTTGAACACTGAAGCTTTCTTT.

This clone was counted between two and nine times. The chain carries TRBV4-3 and TRBJ2-4, with TRBD1 as a possible D gene (6 bases). This CDR3 is 14 amino acids long. V dropped 1 base and J dropped 5 bases, with 9 bases sitting between them. Germline CDR1 LGHNA, CDR2 YSLEER. The CDR3 DNA reads TGCGCCAGCAGCCAAGGACAGGTAGAAAACATTCAGTACTTC. This translates into CASSQGQVENIQYF.

The table lists this clone with a count of one. The gene calls are TRBV5-6 and TRBJ2-1; 7 bases map to TRBD2. V lost 4 bases, J lost 7 bases, and 11 bases stayed unmatched. The length of the CDR3 is 15 residues. The germline gives CDR1 SGHDT, CDR2 YYEEEE. CDR3 sequence (DNA): TGTGCCAGCAGCCATCCGGGACTACCGACAAATGAGCAGTTCTTC. It yields the protein CASSHPGLPTNEQFF.

The chain has TRBV12-3 or TRBV12-4 and TRBJ1-1; D remains unclear. The CDR3 totals 13 residues. Trimming stripped 2 bases from V and 0 bases from J, with 4 bases between. The CDR3 region has the DNA TGTGCCAGCAGTTTAAGCCTGAACACTGAAGCTTTCTTT. It yields the protein CASSLSLNTEAFF.

V and J are TRBV28 and TRBJ1-5; tentatively, D is TRBD1 (6 bases). With 5 bases removed from V and 3 bases from J, the gap between germline ends came to 14 bases. The length of the CDR3 is 15 residues. Germline CDR1 is MDHEN and CDR2 is SYDVKM. The CDR3 sequence: CASSRLRQVNQPQHF. The CDR3 DNA reads TGTGCCAGCAGTCGCCTTCGACAGGTCAATCAGCCCCAGCATTTT.

The V gene is TRBV9, the J gene TRBJ1-6; TRBD1 is a possible D gene (6 bases). Germline V gene lookup returns CDR1 SGDLS and CDR2 YYNGEE. The CDR3 is 18 residues long. The V gene lost 0 bases and the J gene lost 5 bases, with 18 bases spanning the gap. The CDR3 is CASSVDRKGDVDNSPLHF. The CDR3 DNA is TGTGCCAGCAGCGTAGATCGGAAGGGGGATGTTGATAATTCACCCCTCCACTTT. Full variable domain (remainder filled in from reference TRBV9 and TRBJ1-6): DSGVTQTPKHLITATGQRVTLRCSPRSGDLSVYWYQQSLDQGLQFLIQYYNGEERAKGNILERFSAQQFPDLHSELNLSSLELGDSALYFCASSVDRKGDVDNSPLHFGNGTRLTVT.

The rearrangement links TRBV11-2 to TRBJ2-7; D unclear. The V gene lost 0 bases and the J gene lost 7 bases, with 13 bases spanning the gap. The CDR3 totals 14 residues. The germline V gene has CDR1 SGHAT and CDR2 FQNNGV. CDR3 nucleotide sequence: TGTGCCAGCAGCTTAGATCACGTCTTCGAGGAGCAGTACTTC. Translation: CASSLDHVFEEQYF.

The rearrangement uses TRBV4-1 and TRBJ1-6, with TRBD1 as a possible D gene (6 bases). This CDR3 has 16 residues. Trimming took off 3 bases at V and 10 bases at J, with 19 bases between the two ends. Germline V gives CDR1 MGHRA, CDR2 YSYEKL. CDR3 nucleotides: TGCGCCAGCAGCCACTCCAAACAGGGTCCAGGGTCACCCCTCCACTTT. Translated, it gives CASSHSKQGPGSPLHF.

This chain joins TRBV28 and TRBJ2-7, with TRBD2 matching over 14 bases. The CDR3 consists of 15 residues. Germline V CDR1 and CDR2: MDHEN, SYDVKM. Unmatched junction bases numbered 4, after V lost 6 bases and J lost 3 bases. The CDR3 reads CASRSGTSGSYEQYF. The CDR3 DNA follows: TGTGCCAGCAGGTCCGGGACTAGCGGGAGCTACGAGCAGTACTTC.

The chain combines TRBV5-1 with TRBJ2-2; D remains ambiguous. This CDR3 spans 12 amino acids. CDR1 is SGHRS, CDR2 YFSETQ, per germline. Between the trimmed V and J ends, which lost 0 bases and 7 bases, there was a span of 4 bases. CDR3 bases: TGCGCCAGCAGCTTGGGAGACGGGGAGCTGTTTTTT. Amino acids: CASSLGDGELFF.

The chain links TRBV6-5 to TRBJ1-6; a possible D gene is TRBD1 (6 bases). V lost 4 bases to trimming and J lost 13 bases, with 17 bases between them. Germline assignment: CDR1 MNHEY and CDR2 SVGAGI. CDR3 size: 14 residues. The CDR3 DNA reads TGTGCCAGCAGTTCTAGGGGGAATAAGAGCCCCCTCCACTTT. This translates into CASSSRGNKSPLHF.

The gene calls are TRBV6-5 and TRBJ1-1, with 9 bases identical to TRBD1. The CDR3 runs to 13 residues. Germline assignment: CDR1 MNHEY and CDR2 SVGAGI. Losses at the gene ends were 6 bases for V and 12 bases for J; bases not matched to a gene: 11. The CDR3 is CASRPPDRGWPFF. CDR3 in DNA: TGTGCCAGCAGACCGCCGGACAGGGGTTGGCCTTTCTTT.

The rearrangement links TRBV28 to TRBJ2-7, with no clear D. V was cut by 6 bases and J by 5 bases, with 14 bases left in between. CDR1 MDHEN and CDR2 SYDVKM come from the germline V gene. The CDR3 contains 13 residues. CDR3: CASSPRPVDEQYF. CDR3 bases: TGTGCCAGCAGCCCCCGCCCGGTCGACGAGCAGTACTTC.

The table lists this clone with a few counts. The chain joins TRBV5-6 to TRBJ2-5, with TRBD1 identical over 9 bases. The CDR3 spans 13 residues. Germline CDR1 SGHDT, CDR2 YYEEEE. The ends lost 8 bases at V and 4 bases at J; junction bases unmatched: 6. The CDR3 loop is CASRGQGVETQYF. The CDR3 DNA reads TGTGCCAGTAGGGGACAGGGAGTAGAGACCCAGTACTTC.

The chain joins TRBV14 to TRBJ1-1; 8 bases align to TRBD1. The CDR3 covers 13 residues. V shed 2 bases, J shed 8 bases, and the junction held 4 bases outside the gene matches. Germline CDR1 is SGHDN and CDR2 is FVKESK. This CDR3 is CASSQLRDREAFF. The CDR3 DNA reads as TGTGCCAGCAGCCAATTGCGGGACAGGGAAGCTTTCTTT.

J is TRBJ2-7 and V is TRBV5-1; 7 nucleotides match TRBD1. The CDR3 covers 15 residues. V shed 4 bases and J 2 bases; nucleotides not matched to a gene: 9. Germline-derived CDR1 and CDR2 are SGHRS and YFSETQ. The DNA for the CDR3 is TGCGCCAGCAGCACCATCTCAGGGGGTCCCTACGAGCAGTACTTC. Protein sequence: CASSTISGGPYEQYF. The full variable domain, in which reference TRBV5-1 and TRBJ2-7 provide the parts outside the CDR3, is KAGVTQTPRYLIKTRGQQVTLSCSPISGHRSVSWYQQTPGQGLQFLFEYFSETQRNKGNFPGRFSGRQFSNSRSEMNVSTLELGDSALYLCASSTISGGPYEQYFGPGTRLTVT.

This clone has just one count. The CDR3 spells CASSQVGSTEAFF. Written as DNA, the CDR3 is TGTGCCAGCAGCCAAGTCGGTAGCACTGAAGCTTTCTTT. This chain uses TRBV14 with TRBJ1-1; D remains unclear. Per the germline V gene, CDR1 is SGHDN and CDR2 is FVKESK. V dropped 1 base and J dropped 4 bases, with 7 bases sitting between them. The CDR3 loop spans 13 amino acids. Full variable domain (outside the CDR3, taken from reference TRBV14 and TRBJ1-1): EAGVTQFPSHSVIEKGQTVTLRCDPISGHDNLYWYRRVMGKEIKFLLHFVKESKQDESGMPNNRFLAERTGGTYSTLKVQPAELEDSGVYFCASSQVGSTEAFFGQGTRLTVV.

The V gene is TRBV6-5, the J gene TRBJ2-1, with 7 bases fitting TRBD1. This CDR3 contains 15 residues. Germline V gene sequence: CDR1 MNHEY, CDR2 SVGAGI. Trimming took 7 bases from V and 10 from J; bases not matched to a gene: 16. CDR3 bases: TGTGCCAGCATCCAGAGGACAGGCGGCCAAAAAGAGCAGTTCTTC. Residues: CASIQRTGGQKEQFF.

The V and J genes are TRBV5-4 and TRBJ1-1; D is uncertain. The CDR3 loop spans 11 amino acids. Germline-derived CDR1 and CDR2 are SGHNT and YYREEE (reference sequence). Trimming pared 6 bases from V and 1 base from J, leaving 4 bases between. This CDR3 is CASIKNTEAFF. Written as DNA, the CDR3 is TGTGCCAGCATCAAGAACACTGAAGCTTTCTTT. The variable domain in full, with the rest retrieved from reference TRBV5-4 and TRBJ1-1, is ETGVTQSPTHLIKTRGQQVTLRCSSQSGHNTVSWYQQALGQGPQFIFQYYREEENGRGNFPPRFSGLQFPNYSSELNVNALELDDSALYLCASIKNTEAFFGQGTRLTVV.

The sample holds one count of this clone. This chain uses TRBV7-2 with TRBJ2-3; 8 bases line up with TRBD2. Germline CDR1 is SGHTA and CDR2 is FQGNSA. The CDR3 is 18 residues long. V lost 3 bases, J lost 4 bases, and 15 bases stayed unmatched. CDR3 region: CASSFPETSVPSSDTQYF. The CDR3 region has the DNA TGTGCCAGCAGCTTCCCCGAGACTAGCGTTCCGTCTTCAGATACGCAGTATTTT.

The chain carries TRBV18 and TRBJ1-5; 7 nucleotides agree with TRBD1. Losses at the gene ends were 3 bases for V and 0 bases for J; bases not matched to a gene: 5. Germline loops: CDR1 KGHSH, CDR2 LQKENI. CDR3 length equals 16 residues. In nucleotides, the CDR3 is TGTGCCAGCTCACCGTCGACAGGGAATAGCAATCAGCCCCAGCATTTT. Protein: CASSPSTGNSNQPQHF.

The table lists this clone with a count of one. The CDR3 here is CASSLTGTSEGWNTDTQYF. The CDR3 DNA sequence: TGTGCCAGCAGCCTAACCGGGACTAGCGAGGGCTGGAACACAGATACGCAGTATTTT. The chain employs TRBV7-9 and TRBJ2-3; TRBD2 agrees at 10 bases. Trimming at V came to 5 bases and at J to 2 bases, leaving 16 bases not matched to a gene. CDR3 length: 19 residues. Germline V gives CDR1 SEHNR, CDR2 FQNEAQ (reference sequence).

This clone was counted only a few times. J is TRBJ2-1 and V is TRBV27; 13 bases line up with TRBD2. Germline assignment: CDR1 MNHEY and CDR2 SMNVEV (reference sequence). The CDR3 totals 18 residues. The V and J ends lost 6 bases and 6 bases, in that order; junction bases with no gene match: 14. CDR3 nucleotide sequence: TGTGCCAGCAGCCCAAGCGGTTGGACTAGCGGGAGTTTCAATGAGCAGTTCTTC. Translation: CASSPSGWTSGSFNEQFF.

The chain is built from TRBV19 and TRBJ2-7, with D perhaps TRBD2 (6 bases). This CDR3 region has 13 residues. Germline CDR1 LNHDA, CDR2 SQIVND (reference sequence). Between the trimmed V and J ends, which lost 1 base and 7 bases, there was a span of 11 bases. The CDR3 DNA reads as TGTGCCAGTAGTATAGCTCCAGGGAGGGAGCAGTACTTC. Amino acids: CASSIAPGREQYF.